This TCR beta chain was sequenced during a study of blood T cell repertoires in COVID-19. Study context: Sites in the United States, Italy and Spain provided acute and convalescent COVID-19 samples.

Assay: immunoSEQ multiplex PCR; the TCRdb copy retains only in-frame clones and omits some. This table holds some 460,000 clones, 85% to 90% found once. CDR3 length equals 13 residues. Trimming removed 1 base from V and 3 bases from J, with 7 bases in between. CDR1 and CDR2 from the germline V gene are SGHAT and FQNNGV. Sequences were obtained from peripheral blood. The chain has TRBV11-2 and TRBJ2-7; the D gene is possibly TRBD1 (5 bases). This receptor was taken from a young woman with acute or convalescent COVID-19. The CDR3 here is CASSLGQYYEQYF. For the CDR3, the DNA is TGTGCCAGCAGCTTAGGACAGTACTACGAGCAGTACTTC.